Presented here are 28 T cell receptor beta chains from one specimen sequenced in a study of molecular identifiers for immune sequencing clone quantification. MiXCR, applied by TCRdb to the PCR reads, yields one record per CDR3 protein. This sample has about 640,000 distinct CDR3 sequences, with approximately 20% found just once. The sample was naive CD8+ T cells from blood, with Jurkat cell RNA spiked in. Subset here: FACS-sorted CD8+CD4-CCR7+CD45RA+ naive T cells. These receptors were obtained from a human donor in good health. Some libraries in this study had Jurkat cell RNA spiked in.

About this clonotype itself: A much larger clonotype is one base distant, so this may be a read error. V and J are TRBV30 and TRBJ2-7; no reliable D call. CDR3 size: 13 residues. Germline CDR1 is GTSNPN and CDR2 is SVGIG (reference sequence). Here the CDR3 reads CAWSVGPGYERYF. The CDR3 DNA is TGTGCCTGGAGTGTAGGGCCCGGGTATGAGCGGTACTTC.

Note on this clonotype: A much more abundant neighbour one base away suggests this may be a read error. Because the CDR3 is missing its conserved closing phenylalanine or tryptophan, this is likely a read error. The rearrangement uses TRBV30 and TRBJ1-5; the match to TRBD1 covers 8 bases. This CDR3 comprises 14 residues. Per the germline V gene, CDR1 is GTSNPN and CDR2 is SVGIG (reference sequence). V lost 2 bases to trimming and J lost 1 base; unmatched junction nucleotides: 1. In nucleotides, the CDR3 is TGTGCCTGGAGTTGGGACAGGAGCAATCAGCCCCAGCATCTT. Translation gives CAWSWDRSNQPQHL.

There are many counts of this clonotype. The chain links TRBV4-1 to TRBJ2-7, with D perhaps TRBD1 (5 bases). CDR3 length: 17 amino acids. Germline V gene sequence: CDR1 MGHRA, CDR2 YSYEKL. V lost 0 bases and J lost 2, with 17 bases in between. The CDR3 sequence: CASSQDNRFPATYEQYF. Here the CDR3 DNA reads TGCGCCAGCAGCCAAGACAACAGGTTCCCGGCTACCTACGAGCAGTACTTC.

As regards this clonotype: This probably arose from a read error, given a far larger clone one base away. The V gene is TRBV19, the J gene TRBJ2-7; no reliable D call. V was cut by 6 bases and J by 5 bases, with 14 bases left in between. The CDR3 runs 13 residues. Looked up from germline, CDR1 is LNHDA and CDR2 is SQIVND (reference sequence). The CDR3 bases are TGTGCCAGTAGCTTCGGGCTGACCCACGAGCAGTACTTC. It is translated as CASSFGLTHEQYF.

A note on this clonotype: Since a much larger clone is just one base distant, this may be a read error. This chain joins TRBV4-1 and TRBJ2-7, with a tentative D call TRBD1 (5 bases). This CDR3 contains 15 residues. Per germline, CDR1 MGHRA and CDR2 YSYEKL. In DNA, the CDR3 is TGCGCCAGCAGCCAAGACCCAGGGAACTCCCACGAGCAGTACTTC. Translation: CASSQDPGNSHEQYF.

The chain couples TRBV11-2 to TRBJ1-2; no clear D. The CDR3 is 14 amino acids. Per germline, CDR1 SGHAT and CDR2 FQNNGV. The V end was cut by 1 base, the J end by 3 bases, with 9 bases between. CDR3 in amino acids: CASSLGAGHYGYTF. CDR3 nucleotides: TGTGCCAGCAGCTTAGGGGCAGGCCACTATGGCTACACCTTC.

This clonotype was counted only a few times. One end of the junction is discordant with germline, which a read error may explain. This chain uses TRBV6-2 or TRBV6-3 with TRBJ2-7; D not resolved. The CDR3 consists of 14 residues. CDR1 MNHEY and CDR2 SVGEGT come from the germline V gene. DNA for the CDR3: TGTGCCAGCAGTTACGCCACGGTCTCCCACGAGCAGTACTTC. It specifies CASSYATVSHEQYF.

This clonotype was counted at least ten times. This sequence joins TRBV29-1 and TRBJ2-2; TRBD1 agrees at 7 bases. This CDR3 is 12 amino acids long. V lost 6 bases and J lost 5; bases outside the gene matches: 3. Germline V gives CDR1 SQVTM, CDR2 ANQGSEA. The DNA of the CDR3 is TGCAGCGTAATACAGGGGACCGGGGAGCTGTTTTTT. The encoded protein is CSVIQGTGELFF.

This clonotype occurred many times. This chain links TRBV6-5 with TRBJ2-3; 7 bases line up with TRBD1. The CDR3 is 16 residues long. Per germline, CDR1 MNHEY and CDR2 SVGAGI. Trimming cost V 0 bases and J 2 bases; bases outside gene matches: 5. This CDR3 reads CASSYSSGQDTDTQYF. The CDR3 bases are TGTGCCAGCAGTTACTCCTCCGGACAGGACACAGATACGCAGTATTTT.

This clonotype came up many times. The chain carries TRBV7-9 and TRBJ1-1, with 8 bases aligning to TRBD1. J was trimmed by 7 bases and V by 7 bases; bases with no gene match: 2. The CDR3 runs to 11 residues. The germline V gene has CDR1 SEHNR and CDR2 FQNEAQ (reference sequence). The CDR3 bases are TGTGCCAGCACCGGGACAGGTGAAGCTTTCTTT. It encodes CASTGTGEAFF.

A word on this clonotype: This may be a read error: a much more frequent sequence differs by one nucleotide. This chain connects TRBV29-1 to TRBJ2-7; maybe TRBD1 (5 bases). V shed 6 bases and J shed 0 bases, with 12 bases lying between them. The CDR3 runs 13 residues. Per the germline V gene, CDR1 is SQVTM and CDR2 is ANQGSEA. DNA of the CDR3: TGCAGCGTGGTCGGACATAGCTCCTACGAGCAGTACTTC. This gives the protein CSVVGHSSYEQYF.

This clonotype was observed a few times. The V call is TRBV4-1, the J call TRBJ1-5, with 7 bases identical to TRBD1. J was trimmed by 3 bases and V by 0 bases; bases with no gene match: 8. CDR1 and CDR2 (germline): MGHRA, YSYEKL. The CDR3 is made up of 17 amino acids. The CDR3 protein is CASSQDPLGQHNQPQHF. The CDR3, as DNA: TGCGCCAGCAGCCAAGATCCATTGGGACAGCACAATCAGCCCCAGCATTTT.

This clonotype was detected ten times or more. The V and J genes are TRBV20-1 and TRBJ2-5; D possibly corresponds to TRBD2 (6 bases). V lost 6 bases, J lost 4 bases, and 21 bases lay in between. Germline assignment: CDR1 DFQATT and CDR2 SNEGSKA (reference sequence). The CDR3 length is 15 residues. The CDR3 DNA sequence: TGCAGTGCCACTGACCTGGGGAGGAGGGCAGAGACCCAGTACTTC. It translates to CSATDLGRRAETQYF.

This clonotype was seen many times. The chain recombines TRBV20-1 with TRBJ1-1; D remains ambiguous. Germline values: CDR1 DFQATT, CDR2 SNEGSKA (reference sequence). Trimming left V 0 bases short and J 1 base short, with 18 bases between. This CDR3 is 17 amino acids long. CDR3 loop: CSARDPEGTTTNTEAFF. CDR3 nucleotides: TGCAGTGCTAGAGATCCTGAGGGCACCACAACGAACACTGAAGCTTTCTTT.

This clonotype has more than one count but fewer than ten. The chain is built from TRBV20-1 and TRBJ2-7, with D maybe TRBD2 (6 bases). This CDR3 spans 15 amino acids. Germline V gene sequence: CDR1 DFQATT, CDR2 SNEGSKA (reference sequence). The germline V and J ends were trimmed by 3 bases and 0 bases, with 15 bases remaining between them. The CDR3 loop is CSASAGGVSSYEQYF. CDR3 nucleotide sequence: TGCAGTGCTAGCGCGGGCGGGGTGAGCTCCTACGAGCAGTACTTC.

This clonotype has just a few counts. CDR3 sequence (DNA): TGTGCCAGCAGCCCGACTGGACTAGCGGGAGACAATGAGCAGTTCTTC. Amino acid sequence: CASSPTGLAGDNEQFF. The chain is built from TRBV7-9 and TRBJ2-1; 13 positions match TRBD2. Germline CDR1 reads SEHNR; CDR2 reads FQNEAQ (reference sequence). This CDR3 has 16 residues. V trimming: 5 bases; J trimming: 5 bases; junction bases outside the gene matches: 6.

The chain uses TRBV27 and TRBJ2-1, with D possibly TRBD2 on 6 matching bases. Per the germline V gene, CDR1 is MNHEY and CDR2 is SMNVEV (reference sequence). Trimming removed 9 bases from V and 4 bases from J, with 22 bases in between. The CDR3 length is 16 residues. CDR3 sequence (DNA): TGTGCCAGTTATCTTGGTGGCGAGCGGGCGTACAATGAGCAGTTCTTC. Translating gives CASYLGGERAYNEQFF.

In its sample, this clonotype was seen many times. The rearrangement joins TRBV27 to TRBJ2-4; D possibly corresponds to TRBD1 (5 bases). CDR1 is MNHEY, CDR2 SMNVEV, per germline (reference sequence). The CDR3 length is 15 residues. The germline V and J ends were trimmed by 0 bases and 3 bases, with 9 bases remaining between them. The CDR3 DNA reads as TGTGCCAGCAGTTTATCGACAGATGGCAAAAACATTCAGTACTTC. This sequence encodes CASSLSTDGKNIQYF.

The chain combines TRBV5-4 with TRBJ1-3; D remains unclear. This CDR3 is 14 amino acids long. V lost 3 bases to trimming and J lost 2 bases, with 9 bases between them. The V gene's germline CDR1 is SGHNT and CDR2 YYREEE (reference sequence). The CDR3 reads CASSWAGAGNTIYF. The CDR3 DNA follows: TGTGCCAGCAGCTGGGCCGGAGCTGGAAACACCATATATTTT.

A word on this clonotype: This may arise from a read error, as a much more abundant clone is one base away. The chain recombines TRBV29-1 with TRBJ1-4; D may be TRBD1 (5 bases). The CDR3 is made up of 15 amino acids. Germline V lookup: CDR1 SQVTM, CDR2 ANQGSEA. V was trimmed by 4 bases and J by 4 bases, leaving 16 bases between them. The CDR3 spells CSVVGGAGDNEKLFF. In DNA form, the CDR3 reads TGCAGCGTTGTTGGTGGGGCGGGCGATAATGAAAAACTGTTTTTT.

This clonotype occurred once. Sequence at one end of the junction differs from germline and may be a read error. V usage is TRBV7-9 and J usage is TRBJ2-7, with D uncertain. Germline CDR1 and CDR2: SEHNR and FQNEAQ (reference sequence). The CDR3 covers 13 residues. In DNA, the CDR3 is TGTGCCAGCAGCTTGGTATCCCCCTACGTGCAGTACTTC. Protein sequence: CASSLVSPYVQYF. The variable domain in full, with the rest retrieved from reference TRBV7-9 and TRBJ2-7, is DTGVSQNPRHKITKRGQNVTFRCDPISEHNRLYWYRQTLGQGPEFLTYFQNEAQLEKSRLLSDRFSAERPKGSFSTLEIQRTEQGDSAMYLCASSLVSPYVQYFGPGTRLTVT.

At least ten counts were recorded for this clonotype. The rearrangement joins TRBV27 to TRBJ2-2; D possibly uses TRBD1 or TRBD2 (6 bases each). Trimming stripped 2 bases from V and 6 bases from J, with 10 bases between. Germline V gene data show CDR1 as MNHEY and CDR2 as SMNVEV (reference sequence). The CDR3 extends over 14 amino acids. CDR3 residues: CASSLLGGPGELFF. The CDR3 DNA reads TGTGCCAGCAGTTTACTGGGGGGCCCCGGGGAGCTGTTTTTT.

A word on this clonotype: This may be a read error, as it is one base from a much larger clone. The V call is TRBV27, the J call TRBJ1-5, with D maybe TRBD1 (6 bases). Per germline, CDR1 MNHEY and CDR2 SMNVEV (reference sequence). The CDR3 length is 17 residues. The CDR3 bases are TGTGTCAGCAGTTTATCGATGTGGGGGCTCGGCAATCAGCCCCAGCATTTT. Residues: CVSSLSMWGLGNQPQHF.

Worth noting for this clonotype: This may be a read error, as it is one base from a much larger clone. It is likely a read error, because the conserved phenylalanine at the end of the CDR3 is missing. CDR3 nucleotide sequence: TGTGCCAGCGGGGCGGGAGTTAGGTATACGCAGTATTTG. Its translation is CASGAGVRYTQYL. The V gene is TRBV27, the J gene TRBJ2-3; 7 bases map to TRBD2. Germline CDR1 reads MNHEY; CDR2 reads SMNVEV (reference sequence). The CDR3 runs 13 residues. The junction had 9 bases not matched to a gene; V was cut back by 8 bases and J by 7 bases.

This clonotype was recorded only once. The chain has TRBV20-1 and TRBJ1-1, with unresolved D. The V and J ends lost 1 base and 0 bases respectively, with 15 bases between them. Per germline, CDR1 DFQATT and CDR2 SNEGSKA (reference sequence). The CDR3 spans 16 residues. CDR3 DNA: TGCAGTGCTAGAGGTGATGTCCGTAATATGAACACTGAAGCTTTCTTT. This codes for CSARGDVRNMNTEAFF.

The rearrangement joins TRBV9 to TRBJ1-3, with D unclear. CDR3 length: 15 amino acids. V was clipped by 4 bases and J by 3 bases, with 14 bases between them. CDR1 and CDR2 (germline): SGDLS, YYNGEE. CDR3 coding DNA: TGTGCCAGCAGCCCTACGAGAGACGGTGGAAACACCATATATTTT. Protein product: CASSPTRDGGNTIYF. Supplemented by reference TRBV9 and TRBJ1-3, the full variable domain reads DSGVTQTPKHLITATGQRVTLRCSPRSGDLSVYWYQQSLDQGLQFLIQYYNGEERAKGNILERFSAQQFPDLHSELNLSSLELGDSALYFCASSPTRDGGNTIYFGEGSWLTVV.

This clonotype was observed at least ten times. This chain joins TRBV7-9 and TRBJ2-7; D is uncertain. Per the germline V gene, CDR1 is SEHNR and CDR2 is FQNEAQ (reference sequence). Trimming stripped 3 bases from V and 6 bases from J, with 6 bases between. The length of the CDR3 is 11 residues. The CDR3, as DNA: TGTGCCAGCAGCTTCGGCCGCGAGCAGTACTTC. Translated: CASSFGREQYF.

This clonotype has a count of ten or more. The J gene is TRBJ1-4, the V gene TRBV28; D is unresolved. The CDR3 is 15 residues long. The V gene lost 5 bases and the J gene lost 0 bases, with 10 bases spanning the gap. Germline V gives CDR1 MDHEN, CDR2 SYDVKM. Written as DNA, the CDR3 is TGTGCCAGCAGTGCCTGGGCAACAACTAATGAAAAACTGTTTTTT. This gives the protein CASSAWATTNEKLFF. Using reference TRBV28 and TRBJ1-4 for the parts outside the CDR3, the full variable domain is DVKVTQSSRYLVKRTGEKVFLECVQDMDHENMFWYRQDPGLGLRLIYFSYDVKMKEKGDIPEGYSVSREKKERFSLILESASTNQTSMYLCASSAWATTNEKLFFGSGTQLSVL.